The 26 T cell receptor beta chains reported below all come from one sample, sequenced in a study of T cells in tumors after PD-1 blockade. Assay: immunoSEQ multiplex PCR; the TCRdb copy retains only in-frame clones and omits some. This table holds about 59,000 clones, roughly 77% found once. Sequences were derived from PBMCs, sampled before anti-PD-1 treatment. The origin of the receptors is a human donor with basal cell carcinoma.

The chain links TRBV6-2 or TRBV6-3 to TRBJ1-4; 8 nucleotides match TRBD1. J was trimmed by 4 bases and V by 5 bases; bases with no gene match: 3. The CDR3 is 14 residues long. Germline V gene lookup returns CDR1 MNHEY and CDR2 SVGEGT. The CDR3 DNA sequence: TGTGCCAGCAGTACAGACAGGGGTAATGAAAAACTGTTTTTT. Translated: CASSTDRGNEKLFF.

V is TRBV6-1 and J is TRBJ2-3; D is ambiguous. V was clipped by 2 bases and J by 1 base, with 16 bases between them. The CDR3 is 17 residues long. CDR1 and CDR2 (germline): MNHNS, SASEGT. CDR3 DNA: TGTGCCAGCAGTGAACCCGCGCGTTGGTTGGGCACAGATACGCAGTATTTT. Translated: CASSEPARWLGTDTQYF.

In its sample, this clone was seen many times. V gene TRBV4-2 combines with J gene TRBJ1-4; tentative D call: TRBD1 (5 bases). The V gene lost 1 base and the J gene lost 4 bases, with 16 bases spanning the gap. The germline V gene has CDR1 LGHNA and CDR2 YNFKEQ. The CDR3 covers 17 residues. The CDR3 DNA follows: TGTGCCAGCAGCCAAGTTTATCCATCAGGGATTAATGAAAAACTGTTTTTT. Its protein product is CASSQVYPSGINEKLFF.

J is TRBJ2-1 and V is TRBV4-2, with TRBD2 identical over 13 bases. The CDR3 spans 15 residues. V shed 5 bases, J shed 8 bases, and the junction held 6 bases outside the gene matches. Per germline, CDR1 LGHNA and CDR2 YNFKEQ. In nucleotides, the CDR3 is TGTGCCAGCAGCGCGACTAGCGGGGGGTTGGATGAGCAGTTCTTC. It specifies CASSATSGGLDEQFF.

The genes are TRBV9 and TRBJ1-3; D remains unclear. V was shortened by 2 bases and J by 0 bases, with 6 bases between the two germline ends. CDR1 is SGDLS, CDR2 YYNGEE, per germline. The CDR3 has 14 residues. The CDR3 here is CASSVSNSGNTIYF. CDR3 coding DNA: TGTGCCAGCAGCGTGAGTAACTCTGGAAACACCATATATTTT.

The V call is TRBV12-3 or TRBV12-4, the J call TRBJ1-2; D remains unclear. V was trimmed by 4 bases and J by 6 bases, leaving 12 bases between them. The CDR3 spans 13 residues. CDR3 bases: TGTGCCAGCAGTTCCCCCGGCAGTAATGGCTACACCTTC. Translation gives CASSSPGSNGYTF.

The CDR3 nucleotides are TGTGCCTGGAGCACAGGGGCGAACCGTTTCTTAACCTCCTACGAGCAGTACTTC. Amino acid sequence: CAWSTGANRFLTSYEQYF. The chain couples TRBV30 to TRBJ2-7; 7 positions match TRBD1. This CDR3 comprises 18 residues. V shed 3 bases and J 0 bases; nucleotides not matched to a gene: 17. The germline V gene encodes CDR1 GTSNPN and CDR2 SVGIG (reference sequence).

The chain uses TRBV14 and TRBJ2-3; the D is unclear. The CDR3 consists of 14 residues. With 4 bases removed from V and 0 bases from J, the gap between germline ends came to 8 bases. CDR1 SGHDN and CDR2 FVKESK come from the germline V gene. CDR3 sequence: CASSRSPSTDTQYF. CDR3 coding DNA: TGTGCCAGCAGCCGCAGTCCTAGCACAGATACGCAGTATTTT.

The chain recombines TRBV30 with TRBJ2-5; TRBD2 agrees at 9 bases. The germline V gene encodes CDR1 GTSNPN and CDR2 SVGIG (reference sequence). Trimming took 2 bases from V and 5 from J; bases not matched to a gene: 3. CDR3 length: 13 amino acids. CDR3 sequence: CAWSIGLAETQYF. The CDR3 nucleotides read TGTGCCTGGAGTATAGGACTAGCGGAGACCCAGTACTTC.

This sequence joins TRBV4-1 and TRBJ2-3; tentatively, D is TRBD2 (6 bases). Germline V CDR1 and CDR2: MGHRA, YSYEKL. The CDR3 spans 18 residues. Between the trimmed V and J ends, which lost 1 base and 2 bases, there was a span of 19 bases. CDR3 residues: CASSQALKVGGVTDTQYF. The CDR3 DNA reads TGCGCCAGCAGCCAAGCCCTAAAGGTCGGCGGGGTCACAGATACGCAGTATTTT.

J is TRBJ2-1 and V is TRBV7-8, with 8 bases matching TRBD2. CDR1 is SGHVS and CDR2 is FQNEAQ in the germline V gene. The CDR3 has 15 residues. V shed 4 bases, J shed 3 bases, and the junction held 5 bases outside the gene matches. The CDR3 loop is CASSSGGTLYNEQFF. Here the CDR3 DNA reads TGTGCCAGCAGCTCGGGGGGGACTCTCTACAATGAGCAGTTCTTC.

The gene calls are TRBV4-1 and TRBJ1-3; unclear D gene. The V gene's germline CDR1 is MGHRA and CDR2 YSYEKL. The CDR3 covers 14 residues. Trimming removed 1 base at V and 4 bases at J, with 8 bases between. CDR3 loop: CASSQVVSGNTIYF. CDR3 bases: TGCGCCAGCAGCCAAGTAGTTTCGGGAAACACCATATATTTT.

The CDR3 DNA reads TGTGCCAGTAACGGGGAGATGAACACTGAAGCTTTCTTT. As protein: CASNGEMNTEAFF. The V gene is TRBV6-5, the J gene TRBJ1-1; D is uncertain. CDR1 is MNHEY, CDR2 SVGAGI, per germline. Trimming shortened V by 9 bases and J by 0 bases, and 11 bases separated the two germline ends. This CDR3 is built from 13 residues.

This chain links TRBV11-3 with TRBJ1-6, with D tentatively TRBD1 (5 bases). Trimming shortened V by 0 bases and J by 4 bases, and 7 bases separated the two germline ends. Germline lookup yields CDR1 SGHNT and CDR2 YENEEA. The CDR3 sequence is 15 residues long. The CDR3 protein is CASSLDRAYNSPLHF. The CDR3 DNA follows: TGTGCCAGCAGCTTAGACAGGGCTTATAATTCACCCCTCCACTTT.

This clone was observed a handful of times. The CDR3 DNA reads TGTGCCAGCAGCTCCGGACTAGCGGGGGCCAAAGCAATGGAGACCCAGTACTTC. Its protein is CASSSGLAGAKAMETQYF. The chain uses TRBV9 and TRBJ2-5, with TRBD2 matching over 13 bases. Losses at the gene ends were 4 bases for V and 5 bases for J; bases not matched to a gene: 14. Per the germline V gene, CDR1 is SGDLS and CDR2 is YYNGEE. The length of the CDR3 is 18 residues.

The sample holds a few counts of this clone. The J gene is TRBJ1-1, the V gene TRBV2; tentative D call: TRBD1 (5 bases). Germline lookup yields CDR1 SNHLY and CDR2 FYNNEI. Trimming removed 7 bases at V and 4 bases at J, with 16 bases between. The CDR3 has 14 amino acids. This CDR3 reads CASNTKGRGTEAFF. CDR3 nucleotide sequence: TGTGCCAGCAATACGAAGGGAAGGGGCACTGAAGCTTTCTTT.

The chain couples TRBV7-8 to TRBJ2-7, with D possibly TRBD1 on 6 matching bases. This CDR3 has 15 residues. Trimming stripped 1 base from V and 0 bases from J, with 10 bases between. Germline V gene sequence: CDR1 SGHVS, CDR2 FQNEAQ. CDR3 nucleotides: TGTGCCAGCAGCTTAGTAGGGGGTAACTCCTACGAGCAGTACTTC. Amino acids: CASSLVGGNSYEQYF.

The chain combines TRBV3-1 (or the pseudogene TRBV3-2) with TRBJ1-1; D gene unclear. The CDR3 totals 13 residues. CDR1 LGHDT and CDR2 YNNKEL come from the germline V gene (reference sequence). Trimming shortened V by 2 bases and J by 1 base, and 5 bases separated the two germline ends. The DNA of the CDR3 is TGTGCCAGCAGCCAAATGAGGAACACTGAAGCTTTCTTT. Translated, it gives CASSQMRNTEAFF.

This clone was picked up a small number of times. The V gene is TRBV30, the J gene TRBJ1-6; 8 bases match TRBD1. After removal of 3 bases from V and 10 bases from J, the junction contained 8 bases not matched to a gene. There are 14 residues in the CDR3. From germline, CDR1 is GTSNPN and CDR2 SVGIG (reference sequence). The CDR3 region is CAWRAGGPRSPLHF. The CDR3 DNA reads TGTGCCTGGAGAGCAGGGGGCCCGAGGTCACCCCTCCACTTT.

The J gene is TRBJ2-1, the V gene TRBV27, with TRBD2 identical over 8 bases. V shed 5 bases and J 3 bases; nucleotides not matched to a gene: 15. The CDR3 is made up of 18 amino acids. The germline V gene encodes CDR1 MNHEY and CDR2 SMNVEV (reference sequence). CDR3 amino acids: CASSPYPPGLENYNEQFF. The CDR3 region has the DNA TGTGCCAGCAGTCCCTATCCTCCGGGACTAGAGAACTACAATGAGCAGTTCTTC.

This sequence joins TRBV19 and TRBJ1-3; 9 nucleotides line up with TRBD1. V shed 5 bases and J 0 bases; nucleotides not matched to a gene: 2. Germline V gene data show CDR1 as LNHDA and CDR2 as SQIVND (reference sequence). This CDR3 is built from 15 residues. Here the CDR3 reads CASSVDRGSGNTIYF. The DNA for the CDR3 is TGTGCCAGTAGTGTGGACAGGGGCTCTGGAAACACCATATATTTT.

This chain joins TRBV30 and TRBJ1-4; TRBD1 aligns across 9 bases. V was clipped by 3 bases and J by 7 bases; unmatched bases: 12. This CDR3 region has 16 residues. Per germline, CDR1 GTSNPN and CDR2 SVGIG (reference sequence). CDR3 amino acids: CAWRGQGRASGEKLFF. In DNA form, the CDR3 reads TGTGCCTGGAGGGGACAGGGTAGGGCCTCTGGTGAAAAACTGTTTTTT.

V and J are TRBV5-5 and TRBJ1-4, with 10 bases identical to TRBD1. The CDR3 is made up of 16 amino acids. Germline-derived CDR1 and CDR2 are SGHKS and YYEKEE (reference sequence). Trimming at V came to 4 bases and at J to 7 bases, leaving 10 bases not matched to a gene. The CDR3 DNA sequence: TGTGCCAGCAGCCATCCCCGACAGGGGGCAAGTGAAAAACTGTTTTTT. It is translated as CASSHPRQGASEKLFF.

The genes are TRBV7-6 and TRBJ2-1, with D possibly matching TRBD2 (5 bases). V was pared by 1 base and J by 6 bases, with 19 bases between. This CDR3 comprises 17 residues. From germline, CDR1 is SGHVS and CDR2 FNYEAQ. The DNA of the CDR3 is TGTGCCAGCAGCTTAGGTACCGCTCATAGCGCTTCCAATGAGCAGTTCTTC. This codes for CASSLGTAHSASNEQFF. The full variable domain, completed using reference TRBV7-6 and TRBJ2-1, is GAGVSQSPRYKVTKRGQDVALRCDPISGHVSLYWYRQALGQGPEFLTYFNYEAQQDKSGLPNDRFSAERPEGSISTLTIQRTEQRDSAMYRCASSLGTAHSASNEQFFGPGTRLTVL.

This clone was seen only a few times. V gene TRBV19 combines with J gene TRBJ1-5; 7 bases match TRBD1. V was clipped by 5 bases and J by 1 base; unmatched bases: 11. Germline V gene lookup returns CDR1 LNHDA and CDR2 SQIVND (reference sequence). The CDR3 spans 17 residues. The DNA for the CDR3 is TGTGCCAGTAGTGACAGGGCTGGGGGACTAAGCAATCAGCCCCAGCATTTT. Protein: CASSDRAGGLSNQPQHF.

The chain employs TRBV6-5 and TRBJ1-1; TRBD1 matches at 8 bases. V was pared by 4 bases and J by 5 bases, with 3 bases of the junction left unmatched. The germline gives CDR1 MNHEY, CDR2 SVGAGI. The length of the CDR3 is 13 residues. This CDR3 reads CASSSGGGTEAFF. CDR3 coding DNA: TGTGCCAGCAGTTCAGGGGGCGGGACTGAAGCTTTCTTT.